The TCR beta chain described here comes from a study of CD8 T cells in ankylosing spondylitis. TCRdb called the 5' RACE reads again in MiXCR, with one record for every CDR3 protein. The sample lists about 220,000 distinct CDR3 sequences, roughly 25% seen once, with 6.6% in the top ten. This CDR3 has 14 amino acids. Looked up from germline, CDR1 is MDHEN and CDR2 is SYDVKM. The V end was cut by 6 bases, the J end by 4 bases, with 13 bases between. This clonotype showed up many times. The sequence was collected from a male donor with ankylosing spondylitis or in good health (not recorded which). The sequenced sample consisted of blood, either unsorted or a sorted T cell fraction (not recorded which). J is TRBJ1-5 and V is TRBV28; a weak D match, TRBD1 (5 bases). The DNA for the CDR3 is TGTGCCAGCAGCAACCAAGGGGTGAATCAGCCCCAGCATTTT. Its translation is CASSNQGVNQPQHF.